Following are 14 T cell receptor beta chains from one sample sequenced in a study of blood T cell repertoires in COVID-19. Only in-frame clones appear in the TCRdb table, and some are missing; sequencing was by immunoSEQ multiplex PCR. This table holds some 200,000 clones, roughly 80% found once. Specimen: peripheral blood. These receptors all stem from a woman aged 30 to 39 who had recovered from COVID-19.

The chain carries TRBV6-5 and TRBJ2-7; D possibly corresponds to TRBD1 (5 bases). Trimming removed 3 bases at V and 3 bases at J, with 9 bases between. The CDR3 consists of 13 residues. The germline V gene has CDR1 MNHEY and CDR2 SVGAGI. The CDR3 DNA follows: TGTGCCAGCAGTTATGCAGGGTTCTACGAGCAGTACTTC. Protein product: CASSYAGFYEQYF.

This chain uses TRBV6-1 with TRBJ2-7; possible D gene TRBD2, 5 bases. The ends were cut back, 2 bases at V and 5 bases at J, with 13 bases in the middle. The CDR3 spans 14 residues. Germline CDR1 reads MNHNS; CDR2 reads SASEGT. The CDR3 nucleotides read TGTGCCAGCAGTGAAAGGAGGCAGGCCGACGAGCAGTACTTC. Protein sequence: CASSERRQADEQYF.

The V and J genes are TRBV28 and TRBJ2-3, with D tentatively TRBD1 (6 bases). The CDR3 sequence is 15 residues long. Germline CDR1 and CDR2: MDHEN and SYDVKM. Trimming shortened V by 5 bases and J by 0 bases, and 12 bases separated the two germline ends. The CDR3 bases are TGTGCCAGCAGTCCCAGGGGCGGTAGCACAGATACGCAGTATTTT. Protein sequence: CASSPRGGSTDTQYF.

The chain carries TRBV7-9 and TRBJ1-2; D gene uncertain. The CDR3 runs 17 residues. Per the germline V gene, CDR1 is SEHNR and CDR2 is FQNEAQ (reference sequence). Trimming removed 3 bases from V and 4 bases from J, with 21 bases in between. The CDR3 nucleotides read TGTGCCAGCAGCTTGGGGAGTACTCCGGGCGGTGGCTATGGCTACACCTTC. As protein: CASSLGSTPGGGYGYTF.

The J gene is TRBJ2-7, the V gene TRBV4-1; D might be TRBD2 (5 bases). The V and J ends lost 0 bases and 0 bases respectively, with 12 bases between them. CDR1 and CDR2 (germline): MGHRA, YSYEKL. There are 16 residues in the CDR3. The chain's CDR3 is CASSQDWTGTSYEQYF. CDR3 sequence (DNA): TGCGCCAGCAGCCAAGATTGGACGGGAACCTCCTACGAGCAGTACTTC.

Of note for this clone: Other DNA sequences within the sample encode an identical CDR3. The gene calls are TRBV5-1 and TRBJ2-5; 14 nucleotides agree with TRBD2. Germline CDR1 SGHRS, CDR2 YFSETQ. V shed 0 bases and J 5 bases; nucleotides not matched to a gene: 0. The CDR3 is made up of 15 amino acids. As DNA, the CDR3 is TGCGCCAGCAGCTTGGGACTAGCGGGAGGGGAGACCCAGTACTTC. Translation: CASSLGLAGGETQYF.

This rearrangement joins TRBV28 to TRBJ2-1; 7 bases fit TRBD1. Germline V gives CDR1 MDHEN, CDR2 SYDVKM. CDR3 size: 15 residues. The V and J ends lost 6 bases and 6 bases, in that order; junction bases with no gene match: 11. CDR3 region: CASSLFTGVGNEQFF. The DNA for the CDR3 is TGTGCCAGCAGCCTATTTACAGGGGTAGGCAATGAGCAGTTCTTC.

This chain links TRBV5-6 with TRBJ2-7; TRBD2 aligns across 12 bases. V dropped 0 bases and J dropped 4; count of bases not matched to a gene: 5. Per germline, CDR1 SGHDT and CDR2 YYEEEE. The CDR3 length is 16 residues. The CDR3: CASSLAHGLAGYEQYF. The CDR3 DNA follows: TGTGCCAGCAGCTTGGCCCACGGACTAGCGGGATACGAGCAGTACTTC.

The J gene is TRBJ1-2, the V gene TRBV14; the D gene is possibly TRBD1 (5 bases). The germline CDR1 and CDR2 sequences are SGHDN and FVKESK. Deletions cut 3 bases from V and 8 bases from J, with 10 bases between. The CDR3 totals 12 residues. This CDR3 is CASSQGTPGYTF. The CDR3 DNA follows: TGTGCCAGCAGCCAGGGGACTCCCGGCTACACCTTC.

V and J are TRBV12-5 and TRBJ2-7; TRBD1 matches 7 bases. The length of the CDR3 is 13 residues. Germline values: CDR1 LGHNT, CDR2 FRNRAP. J was trimmed by 0 bases and V by 6 bases; bases with no gene match: 2. In nucleotides, the CDR3 is TGTGCTAGTGGCTGGGACAGCTCCTACGAGCAGTACTTC. It codes for CASGWDSSYEQYF. Using reference TRBV12-5 and TRBJ2-7 for the parts outside the CDR3, the full variable domain is DARVTQTPRHKVTEMGQEVTMRCQPILGHNTVFWYRQTMMQGLELLAYFRNRAPLDDSGMPKDRFSAEMPDATLATLKIQPSEPRDSAVYFCASGWDSSYEQYFGPGTRLTVT.

This clone was seen a single time. The chain has TRBV9 and TRBJ2-5; 14 positions agree with TRBD2. J gave up 6 bases and V 3 bases, and 1 base lay outside the gene matches. This CDR3 is 14 amino acids long. CDR1 and CDR2 from the germline V gene are SGDLS and YYNGEE. CDR3 bases: TGTGCCAGCAGCGGGACTAGCGGGGGGCAGACCCAGTACTTC. Residues: CASSGTSGGQTQYF.

The chain joins TRBV5-1 to TRBJ1-2; weak D call: TRBD1 (6 bases). Per the germline V gene, CDR1 is SGHRS and CDR2 is YFSETQ. The CDR3 loop spans 15 amino acids. V was cut by 5 bases and J by 4 bases, with 18 bases left in between. The CDR3: CASRPGQSFGYGYTF. In nucleotides, the CDR3 is TGCGCCAGCAGGCCAGGACAGTCCTTCGGCTATGGCTACACCTTC.

The rearrangement links TRBV5-1 to TRBJ2-1; D gene uncertain. V lost 2 bases, J lost 2 bases, and 11 bases lay in between. The germline gives CDR1 SGHRS, CDR2 YFSETQ. The CDR3 totals 15 residues. Here the CDR3 DNA reads TGCGCCAGCAGCTTTCCACGCTCAGCCTACAATGAGCAGTTCTTC. Translating it yields CASSFPRSAYNEQFF.

This chain joins TRBV15 and TRBJ1-1; 12 nucleotides align to TRBD1. The CDR3 extends over 16 amino acids. Germline CDR1 LNHNV, CDR2 YYDKDF (reference sequence). The ends lost 5 bases at V and 4 bases at J; junction bases unmatched: 8. CDR3 sequence (DNA): TGTGCCACCAGCGGGACGGGACAGGGGGCGCTCACTGAAGCTTTCTTT. Translating it yields CATSGTGQGALTEAFF.